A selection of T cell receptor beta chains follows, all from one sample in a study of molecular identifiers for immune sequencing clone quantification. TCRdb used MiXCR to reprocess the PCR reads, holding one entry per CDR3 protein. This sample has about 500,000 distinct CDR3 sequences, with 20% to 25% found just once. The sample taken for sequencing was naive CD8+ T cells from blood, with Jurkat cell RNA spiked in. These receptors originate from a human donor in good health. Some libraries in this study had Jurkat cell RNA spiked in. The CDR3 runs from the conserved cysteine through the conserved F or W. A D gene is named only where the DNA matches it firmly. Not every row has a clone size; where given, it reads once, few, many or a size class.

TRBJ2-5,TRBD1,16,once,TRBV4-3,TGCGCCAGCAGCCGAGATCGACAGGGGGACCAAGAGACCCAGTACTTC,CASSRDRQGDQETQYF
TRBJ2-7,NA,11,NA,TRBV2,TGTGCCAGGGGCACCGCCTACGAGCAGTACTTC,CARGTAYEQYF
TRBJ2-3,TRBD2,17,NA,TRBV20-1,TGCAGTGCTCCCTATTACCCGACTAGCCGCGTCCAAGATACGCAGTATTTT,CSAPYYPTSRVQDTQYF
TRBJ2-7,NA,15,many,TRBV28,TGTGCCAGCAGTTCCCGGAGCGGTTCGGAATACGAGCAGTACTTC,CASSSRSGSEYEQYF
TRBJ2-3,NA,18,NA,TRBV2,TGTGCCAGCAGTGCGGGGTTCAGGTCTCTCACTGGCACAGATACGCAGTATTTT,CASSAGFRSLTGTDTQYF
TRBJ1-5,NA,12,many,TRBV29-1,TGCAGCGTTGCAGGGAACGATCAGCCCCAGCATTTT,CSVAGNDQPQHF
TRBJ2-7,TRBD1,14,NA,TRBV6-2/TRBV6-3,TGTGCCAGCAGTTACTCAGCAGGGGGAAACGAGCAGTACTTC,CASSYSAGGNEQYF
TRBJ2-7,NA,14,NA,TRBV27,TGTGCCAGCAGTCCACCGGGACAACTCTACGAGCAGTACTTC,CASSPPGQLYEQYF
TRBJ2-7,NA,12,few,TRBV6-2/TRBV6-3,TGTGCCAGCAGTATGCCGAAGCAAGGGCAGTACTTC,CASSMPKQGQYF
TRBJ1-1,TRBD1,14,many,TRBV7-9,TGTGCCAGCAGCTTAAGGTGGACAGGGGATGAAGCTTTCTTT,CASSLRWTGDEAFF
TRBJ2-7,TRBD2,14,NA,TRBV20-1,TGCAGTGCTAGAGTAGCGGGAGGAACCTACGAGCAGTACTTC,CSARVAGGTYEQYF
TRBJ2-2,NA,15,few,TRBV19,TGTGCCAGTAGTATAGATGACCTAGAAGCCGGGGAGCTGTTTTTT,CASSIDDLEAGELFF
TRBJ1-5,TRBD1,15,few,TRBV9,TGTGCCAGCAGCGTAGGGGGACAGGTGGATCAGCCCCAGCATTTT,CASSVGGQVDQPQHF
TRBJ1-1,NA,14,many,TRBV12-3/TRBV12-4,TGTGCCAGCAGTTTTTCCCTGATGAACACTGAAGCTTTCTTT,CASSFSLMNTEAFF
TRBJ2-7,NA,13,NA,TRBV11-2,TGTGCCAGCAGACTCCTTTCAGGGTACGAGCAGTACTTC,CASRLLSGYEQYF